This is a list of T cell receptor beta chains from one sample in a study of blood T cell repertoires in COVID-19. Assay used: immunoSEQ multiplex PCR; TCRdb lists only in-frame clones, some missing. The sample carries 120,000 to 150,000 clones, around 83% recorded once. The sample consisted of PBMCs or T cells enriched from blood (not recorded which). The receptors here all came from a woman aged 45-60 years who had been exposed to COVID-19. Each CDR3 is given with its conserved first and last residue. D genes are given only for firm matches. Expanded clones get a size class; other rows say once, few or many, or leave the size out.

clone_size	d_call	v_call	j_call	cdr3_length	cdr3_aa	cdr3_nt
-	-	TRBV30	TRBJ2-7	13	CAWTSGNSYEQYF	TGTGCCTGGACAAGCGGAAACTCCTACGAGCAGTACTTC
few	-	TRBV10-3	TRBJ1-3	13	CATEEAGGNTIYF	TGTGCCACCGAAGAAGCAGGGGGAAACACCATATATTTT
-	TRBD2	TRBV6-2/TRBV6-3	TRBJ2-5	16	CASSPRTSGAQQTQYF	TGTGCCAGCAGCCCTAGGACTAGCGGGGCCCAGCAGACCCAGTACTTC
-	-	TRBV30	TRBJ1-1	14	CAWSSPGGGRGAFF	TGTGCCTGGAGTTCCCCCGGGGGAGGGCGGGGAGCTTTCTTT
once	TRBD1	TRBV9	TRBJ1-1	15	CASSFQGAEDTEAFF	TGTGCCAGCAGCTTCCAGGGGGCGGAGGACACTGAAGCTTTCTTT
-	-	TRBV4-1	TRBJ1-5	13	CASSLREGQPQHF	TGCGCCAGCAGCCTAAGGGAGGGACAGCCCCAGCATTTT
-	TRBD2	TRBV3-1/TRBV3-2	TRBJ2-7	16	CASSQGRGGALFEQYF	TGTGCCAGCAGCCAAGGGAGGGGAGGGGCCCTTTTTGAGCAGTACTTC
-	-	TRBV7-2	TRBJ2-7	13	CATSTLAAYEQYF	TGTGCCACCTCAACCCTCGCGGCCTACGAGCAGTACTTC
many	TRBD1	TRBV5-5	TRBJ1-5	16	CASSLGGTGGHQPQHF	TGTGCCAGCAGCTTGGGGGGGACAGGGGGCCATCAGCCCCAGCATTTT
-	-	TRBV2	TRBJ1-6	14	CASSEHHRDSPLHF	TGTGCCAGCAGTGAGCACCATCGGGATTCACCCCTCCACTTT
-	-	TRBV5-4	TRBJ1-2	14	CASSFAGATYGYTF	TGTGCCAGCAGCTTTGCGGGTGCGACCTATGGCTACACCTTC
-	-	TRBV15	TRBJ1-2	15	CATSRVGTGNYGYTF	TGTGCCACCAGCAGAGTCGGCACAGGGAACTATGGCTACACCTTC
-	-	TRBV9	TRBJ2-4	14	CASSVGGSKNIQYF	TGTGCCAGCAGCGTAGGGGGCTCAAAAAACATTCAGTACTTC
-	TRBD2	TRBV19	TRBJ2-5	15	CASSRTSGYQETQYF	TGTGCCAGTAGCCGGACTAGCGGGTACCAAGAGACCCAGTACTTC
-	-	TRBV5-1	TRBJ1-6	14	CASSLNRDNSPLHF	TGCGCCAGCAGCTTGAACAGGGACAATTCACCCCTCCACTTT
once	-	TRBV5-1	TRBJ1-5	15	CASSLFDSSNQPQHF	TGCGCCAGCAGCTTGTTTGACAGTAGCAATCAGCCCCAGCATTTT
-	-	TRBV5-1	TRBJ1-1	14	CASSFSGWDTEAFF	TGCGCCAGCAGTTTCTCGGGTTGGGACACTGAAGCTTTCTTT
-	-	TRBV29-1	TRBJ1-1	13	CSVEAGSGTEAFF	TGCAGCGTTGAAGCCGGGTCGGGTACTGAAGCTTTCTTT
-	TRBD1	TRBV5-1	TRBJ1-3	15	CASSLPTGGADTIYF	TGCGCCAGCAGCTTGCCGACAGGGGGCGCGGACACCATATATTTT
-	-	TRBV7-2	TRBJ2-7	14	CASSLEGPGPRQYF	TGTGCCAGCAGCTTAGAAGGTCCAGGCCCGCGGCAGTACTTC
once	TRBD2	TRBV2	TRBJ2-3	15	CASSGTSGGGDTQYF	TGTGCCAGCAGTGGGACTAGCGGGGGAGGAGATACGCAGTATTTT
-	-	TRBV5-5	TRBJ1-3	16	CASSLKEVSSGNTIYF	TGTGCCAGCAGCTTGAAAGAGGTATCCTCTGGAAACACCATATATTTT
-	-	TRBV4-3	TRBJ2-6	16	CASSQEGGTGANVLTF	TGCGCCAGCAGCCAGGAAGGCGGGACTGGGGCCAACGTCCTGACTTTC
-	TRBD1	TRBV7-2	TRBJ2-2	15	CASSPGTGNTGELFF	TGTGCCAGCAGCCCCGGGACAGGGAACACCGGGGAGCTGTTTTTT
-	-	TRBV11-2	TRBJ2-3	14	CASSLIVEGYTQYF	TGTGCCAGCAGCTTAATAGTGGAGGGATATACGCAGTATTTT
-	TRBD1	TRBV5-1	TRBJ1-3	18	CASSLDRTGYNSGNTIYF	TGCGCCAGCAGCTTGGACCGGACAGGATACAACTCTGGAAACACCATATATTTT
once	-	TRBV12-3/TRBV12-4	TRBJ2-3	13	CASSLTETDTQYF	TGTGCCAGCAGCCTGACTGAAACAGATACGCAGTATTTT
-	-	TRBV25-1	TRBJ1-5	13	CASGFGPNQPQHF	TGTGCCAGCGGCTTTGGCCCCAATCAGCCCCAGCATTTT
few	-	TRBV27	TRBJ1-1	16	CASRIRAQDMNTEAFF	TGTGCCAGCAGGATCCGGGCACAGGACATGAACACTGAAGCTTTCTTT
-	TRBD2	TRBV19	TRBJ2-1	14	CASSIGGAGGEQFF	TGTGCCAGTAGTATAGGGGGCGCGGGGGGTGAGCAGTTCTTC
-	-	TRBV7-2	TRBJ2-6	18	CASSLGIGVSSGANVLTF	TGTGCCAGCAGCTTAGGAATTGGAGTCAGCTCTGGGGCCAACGTCCTGACTTTC
once	-	TRBV6-6	TRBJ2-3	12	CASSGLLDTQYF	TGTGCCAGCAGTGGGCTCCTCGATACGCAGTATTTT
-	-	TRBV6-5	TRBJ2-5	13	CATGDRAKETQYF	TGTGCCACCGGAGACCGCGCAAAAGAGACCCAGTACTTC
-	-	TRBV7-9	TRBJ2-7	15	CASSLVGTTPYEQYF	TGTGCCAGCAGCTTAGTGGGGACAACTCCCTACGAGCAGTACTTC
few	-	TRBV29-1	TRBJ1-2	13	CSVEAPGAYGYTF	TGCAGCGTCGAGGCCCCCGGTGCGTATGGCTACACCTTC
few	-	TRBV19	TRBJ1-2	14	CASSIAWQVYGYTF	TGTGCCAGTAGTATAGCCTGGCAGGTCTATGGCTACACCTTC
-	-	TRBV9	TRBJ2-2	14	CASSVVPDTGELFF	TGTGCCAGCAGCGTAGTCCCCGACACCGGGGAGCTGTTTTTT
once	TRBD2	TRBV7-3	TRBJ2-1	15	CASSHPGGGAGEQFF	TGTGCCAGCAGCCATCCGGGCGGGGGGGCCGGAGAGCAGTTCTTC
-	TRBD2	TRBV7-3	TRBJ2-1	15	CASSLTGGSYNEQFF	TGTGCCAGCAGCTTAACGGGAGGGTCCTACAATGAGCAGTTCTTC
-	-	TRBV27	TRBJ2-3	13	CASSTESTDTQYF	TGTGCCAGCAGCACAGAAAGCACAGATACGCAGTATTTT
-	-	TRBV4-1	TRBJ2-7	14	CASSPQARDYEQYF	TGCGCCAGCAGCCCTCAGGCCCGGGACTACGAGCAGTACTTC
few	TRBD2	TRBV19	TRBJ2-1	14	CASRRENSYNEQFF	TGTGCCAGCAGGCGGGAGAACTCCTACAATGAGCAGTTCTTC
few	TRBD1	TRBV15	TRBJ2-1	17	CATSRDGSGTAYNEQFF	TGTGCCACCAGCAGAGATGGGTCCGGGACAGCCTACAATGAGCAGTTCTTC
few	-	TRBV21-1	TRBJ2-3	17	CASSRKRLAGCQDTQYF	TGTGCCAGCAGCAGGAAACGACTAGCGGGGTGTCAAGATACGCAGTATTTT
-	TRBD1	TRBV7-6	TRBJ2-6	15	CASSPDRVGANVLTF	TGTGCCAGCAGCCCCGACAGGGTCGGGGCCAACGTCCTGACTTTC
-	-	TRBV5-1	TRBJ1-2	15	CASSLGPTGPQGYTF	TGCGCCAGCAGCTTAGGACCGACAGGCCCTCAAGGCTACACCTTC
once	-	TRBV19	TRBJ1-2	14	CASSIVGRAYGYTF	TGTGCCAGTAGTATAGTGGGCAGGGCCTATGGCTACACCTTC
once	-	TRBV5-1	TRBJ1-2	14	CASSPAGPGNGYTF	TGCGCCAGCAGCCCGGCGGGACCCGGTAACGGCTACACCTTC
few	TRBD1	TRBV15	TRBJ1-1	16	CATSRGGRTGITEAFF	TGTGCCACCAGCAGAGGCGGAAGGACAGGGATCACTGAAGCTTTCTTT
-	TRBD2	TRBV2	TRBJ2-5	16	CASSEEGGGARETQYF	TGTGCCAGCAGTGAGGAGGGCGGGGGGGCCCGAGAGACCCAGTACTTC
-	-	TRBV6-2/TRBV6-3	TRBJ2-1	13	CASSYSLYNEQFF	TGTGCCAGCAGTTACTCCCTATACAATGAGCAGTTCTTC
-	TRBD2	TRBV5-4	TRBJ2-3	17	CASSLGLGREGDQTQYF	TGTGCCAGCAGCTTGGGCCTAGGAAGGGAGGGTGATCAGACGCAGTATTTT
-	-	TRBV4-2	TRBJ1-1	15	CASSQDRGGELEAFF	TGTGCCAGCAGCCAAGATCGGGGCGGGGAACTTGAAGCTTTCTTT
-	-	TRBV2	TRBJ1-2	14	CASSRTAFNYGYTF	TGTGCCAGCTCCCGGACAGCTTTTAACTATGGCTACACCTTC
-	-	TRBV19	TRBJ2-5	16	CASSIGRGLTGETQYF	TGTGCCAGTAGTATAGGGAGGGGGCTGACGGGAGAGACCCAGTACTTC
few	-	TRBV12-3/TRBV12-4	TRBJ1-5	13	CASQGWGNQPQHF	TGTGCCAGCCAGGGTTGGGGAAATCAGCCCCAGCATTTT
-	-	TRBV19	TRBJ1-2	15	CASVRQIGLNYGYTF	TGTGCCAGTGTCCGACAAATTGGTCTTAACTATGGCTACACCTTC
-	TRBD2	TRBV7-2	TRBJ2-7	19	CASSLGGASGVPKSYEQYF	TGTGCCAGCAGCTTAGGAGGAGCTAGCGGGGTCCCTAAGTCCTACGAGCAGTACTTC